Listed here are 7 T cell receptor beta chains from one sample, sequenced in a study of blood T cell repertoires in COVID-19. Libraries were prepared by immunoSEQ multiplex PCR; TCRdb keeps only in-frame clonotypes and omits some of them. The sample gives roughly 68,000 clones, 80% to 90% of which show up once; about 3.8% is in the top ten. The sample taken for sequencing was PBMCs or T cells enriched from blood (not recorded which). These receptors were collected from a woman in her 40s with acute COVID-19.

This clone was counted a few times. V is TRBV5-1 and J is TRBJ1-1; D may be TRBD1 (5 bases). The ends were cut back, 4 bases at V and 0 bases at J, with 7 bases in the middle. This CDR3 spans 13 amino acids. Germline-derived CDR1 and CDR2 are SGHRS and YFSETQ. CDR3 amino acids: CASSTGLNTEAFF. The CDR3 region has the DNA TGCGCCAGCAGCACAGGACTGAACACTGAAGCTTTCTTT.

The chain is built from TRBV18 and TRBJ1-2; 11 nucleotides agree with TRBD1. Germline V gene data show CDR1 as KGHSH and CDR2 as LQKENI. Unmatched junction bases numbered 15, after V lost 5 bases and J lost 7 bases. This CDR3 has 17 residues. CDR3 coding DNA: TGTGCCAGCTCAAGGACAGGGGGCGCGGGCCTGGAGAGTGGCTACACCTTC. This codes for CASSRTGGAGLESGYTF.

CDR3: CASSLGTSGSGELFF. The CDR3, as DNA: TGTGCCAGCAGTTTAGGGACTAGTGGATCCGGGGAGCTGTTTTTT. The J gene is TRBJ2-2, the V gene TRBV27, with 8 bases lining up with TRBD2. This CDR3 contains 15 residues. The J segment lost 6 bases and the V segment lost 2 bases, leaving 5 bases of the junction unmatched. Germline-derived CDR1 and CDR2 are MNHEY and SMNVEV (reference sequence).

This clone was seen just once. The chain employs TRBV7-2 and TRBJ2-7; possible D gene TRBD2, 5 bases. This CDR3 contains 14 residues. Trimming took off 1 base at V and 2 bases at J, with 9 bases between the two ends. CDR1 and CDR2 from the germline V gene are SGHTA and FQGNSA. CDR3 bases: TGTGCCAGCAGCTTAGGTCCGGGGACCTACGAGCAGTACGTC. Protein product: CASSLGPGTYEQYV.

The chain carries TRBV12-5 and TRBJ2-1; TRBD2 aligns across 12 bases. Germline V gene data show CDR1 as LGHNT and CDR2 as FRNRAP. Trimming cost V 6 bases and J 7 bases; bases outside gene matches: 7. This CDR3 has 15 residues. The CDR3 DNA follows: TGTGCTAGTGGCGTGACTAGCGGGGGTTGGAATGAGCAGTTCTTC. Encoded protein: CASGVTSGGWNEQFF.

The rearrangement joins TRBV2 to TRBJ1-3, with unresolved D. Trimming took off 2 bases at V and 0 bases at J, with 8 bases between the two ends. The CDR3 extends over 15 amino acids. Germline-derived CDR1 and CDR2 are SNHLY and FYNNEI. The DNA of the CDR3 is TGTGCCAGCAGTGAAAGAGGTGACTCTGGAAACACCATATATTTT. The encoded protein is CASSERGDSGNTIYF.

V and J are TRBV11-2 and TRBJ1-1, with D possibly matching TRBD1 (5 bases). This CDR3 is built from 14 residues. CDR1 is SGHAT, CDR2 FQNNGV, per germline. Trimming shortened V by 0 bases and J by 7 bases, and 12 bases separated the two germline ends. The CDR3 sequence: CASSLDSSQGEAFF. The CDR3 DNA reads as TGTGCCAGCAGCTTAGATTCGTCCCAGGGTGAAGCTTTCTTT.